The source of this T cell receptor beta chain is a study of identical twins. This CDR3 is 15 amino acids long. Germline V lookup: CDR1 SGHTA, CDR2 FQGNSA. This clonotype was found a few times. Sequence at one end of the junction differs from germline and may be a read error. TCRdb re-called the 5' RACE reads through MiXCR, storing one row per CDR3 protein. The sample shows around 480,000 distinct CDR3 sequences, more than 13% of them seen only once. In addition, the sample was reused for a study of yellow fever vaccine responses in identical twins.

The clonotype originates from a woman aged 18-29 years in good health. The rearrangement joins TRBV7-2 to TRBJ2-7, with 11 bases fitting TRBD2. The sequenced sample consisted of CD4+ T cells sorted from blood. CDR3 protein: CASSLAGGTTYEQYF. The CDR3 coding sequence is TGTGCCAGCAGTTTAGCGGGGGGGACCACCTACGAGCAGTACTTC.